Listed here is a single TCR beta chain. The antigen remains undetermined. Germline CDR1 LGHNA, CDR2 YNFKEQ. V was trimmed by 2 bases and J by 3 bases, leaving 11 bases between them. The CDR3 is 14 amino acids. This sample is drawn from a study of T-cell memory formation after mild COVID-19. Constant-segment primers and 5'RACE yielded cDNA libraries for TCR alpha and TCR beta, each carrying sample barcodes and UMIs. TCRdb recomputed calls from the 5' RACE reads with MiXCR, one row per CDR3 protein. The sample gives around 200,000 distinct CDR3 sequences, 27% of which show up once; approximately 10% is in the top ten. General observations from the study: A balance of CD4 and CD8 characterized clones contracting day 15 to 85, whereas later expanders leaned CD4+. Prior to infection, memory already included some responding clones, suggesting cross-reactive memory joined.

Specimen: PBMCs or a T cell subset sorted from them (not recorded which). The chain has TRBV4-2 and TRBJ2-7; TRBD1 is a possible D gene (5 bases). The sequence was collected from an adult woman who had mild COVID-19 (a few samples of this study predate the infection). Cell type and time point are not known. The CDR3 loop is CASSQRQPGYEQYF. In nucleotides, the CDR3 is TGTGCCAGCAGCCAAAGACAGCCGGGCTACGAGCAGTACTTC.